The 32 T cell receptor beta chains listed next were all sequenced from one sample in a study of blood T cell repertoires in COVID-19 (dated by TCRdb to 2020 to 2022). The library was generated by the immunoSEQ multiplex PCR assay. TCRdb re-hosts the immuneACCESS table, in-frame sequences only. Its copies lack some clones; in the studies checked, an unresolved V gene accounts for under half of them, and the cause for the rest is not known. The sample table holds 200,000 to 250,000 clones, of which around four fifths were seen once. Over 9.5% of the sample is in the top ten clones. Specimen: peripheral blood. These TCRs come from a woman of 80 years or more with COVID-19, enrolled during active disease.

The J gene is TRBJ2-1, the V gene TRBV28; D is perhaps TRBD2 (6 bases). CDR3 length equals 13 residues. From germline, CDR1 is MDHEN and CDR2 SYDVKM. V dropped 9 bases and J dropped 8 bases, with 17 bases sitting between them. The CDR3 is CASEGLLTDEQFF. The CDR3 DNA reads TGTGCCAGTGAGGGACTTCTTACGGATGAGCAGTTCTTC.

The chain joins TRBV3-1 (or the pseudogene TRBV3-2) to TRBJ1-2; 12 nucleotides agree with TRBD1. V shed 4 bases, J shed 1 base, and the junction held 4 bases outside the gene matches. The CDR3 length is 16 residues. CDR1 and CDR2 from the germline V gene are LGHDT and YNNKEL (reference sequence). CDR3 in amino acids: CASSPGQGAGNYGYTF. For the CDR3, the DNA is TGTGCCAGCAGCCCGGGACAGGGGGCCGGTAACTATGGCTACACCTTC.

The table lists this clone with a count of one. The J gene is TRBJ2-3, the V gene TRBV5-1; TRBD1 agrees at 7 bases. The CDR3 covers 14 residues. CDR1 SGHRS and CDR2 YFSETQ come from the germline V gene. V gave up 3 bases and J gave up 7 bases; unmatched junction bases: 8. CDR3 nucleotide sequence: TGCGCCAGCAGCTCAGACAGGGTCTATAATACGCAGTATTTT. This gives the protein CASSSDRVYNTQYF.

This CDR3 is CAISLKREAGANSPLHF. Here the CDR3 DNA reads TGTGCCATCAGTTTAAAGCGGGAGGCAGGGGCTAATTCACCCCTCCACTTT. The V gene is TRBV10-3, the J gene TRBJ1-6; possible D gene TRBD1, 6 bases. The CDR3 runs to 17 residues. Germline lookup yields CDR1 ENHRY and CDR2 SYGVKD. Trimming pared 5 bases from V and 6 bases from J, leaving 20 bases between.

The J gene is TRBJ2-2, the V gene TRBV5-1; 8 bases are a match to TRBD2. Germline V gene data show CDR1 as SGHRS and CDR2 as YFSETQ. V was clipped by 4 bases and J by 5 bases; unmatched bases: 10. This CDR3 region has 16 residues. CDR3 DNA sequence: TGCGCCAGCAGCCCCCAAGGACTAGCAGGAACCGGGGAGCTGTTTTTT. The encoded protein is CASSPQGLAGTGELFF.

The CDR3 nucleotides are TGCGCCAGCAGCTTGCAGCGGGGGGCCGGCGATACGCAGTATTTT. It translates to CASSLQRGAGDTQYF. This sequence joins TRBV5-1 and TRBJ2-3; TRBD2 matches at 9 bases. The CDR3 is made up of 15 amino acids. CDR1 and CDR2 from the germline V gene are SGHRS and YFSETQ. The junction had 6 bases not matched to a gene; V was cut back by 1 base and J by 6 bases.

This chain uses TRBV5-1 with TRBJ2-7; TRBD1 matches 7 bases. Trimming at V came to 0 bases and at J to 6 bases, leaving 12 bases not matched to a gene. The CDR3 is made up of 16 amino acids. CDR1 is SGHRS, CDR2 YFSETQ, per germline. The DNA for the CDR3 is TGCGCCAGCAGCTTGGGCCCAGACAGGGAATCGGGCGAGCAGTACTTC. Its protein product is CASSLGPDRESGEQYF.

This clone appeared a few times. CDR3 sequence: CASSVGGIQETQYF. The CDR3 DNA follows: TGTGCCAGCAGCGTAGGGGGCATACAAGAGACCCAGTACTTC. This chain uses TRBV9 with TRBJ2-5; a weak D match, TRBD1 (5 bases). The CDR3 consists of 14 residues. Germline CDR1 and CDR2: SGDLS and YYNGEE. V lost 0 bases, J lost 2 bases, and 8 bases lay in between.

The rearrangement uses TRBV2 and TRBJ1-2; 7 nucleotides line up with TRBD1. The germline V gene has CDR1 SNHLY and CDR2 FYNNEI. Germline trimming cut 6 bases from V and 8 bases from J; bases unmatched to any gene: 6. The CDR3 consists of 12 residues. This chain's CDR3 is CASSETGLGYTF. The DNA for the CDR3 is TGTGCCAGCAGCGAGACAGGGTTAGGCTACACCTTC.

This clone was counted only a few times. The chain is built from TRBV28 and TRBJ1-2, with a possible D match to TRBD1 (6 bases). The V gene lost 2 bases and the J gene lost 5 bases, with 12 bases spanning the gap. This CDR3 is built from 14 residues. Germline CDR1 reads MDHEN; CDR2 reads SYDVKM. As DNA, the CDR3 is TGTGCCAGCAGTTTAGGTTTAGGGGGTTATGGCTACACCTTC. This translates into CASSLGLGGYGYTF.

The chain is built from TRBV29-1 and TRBJ1-5; 11 bases agree with TRBD1. The germline V gene has CDR1 SQVTM and CDR2 ANQGSEA. V was clipped by 6 bases and J by 5 bases; unmatched bases: 3. The CDR3 consists of 13 residues. Here the CDR3 reads CSVRTGGDQPQHF. In DNA form, the CDR3 reads TGCAGCGTAAGGACAGGGGGCGATCAGCCCCAGCATTTT.

The chain carries TRBV27 and TRBJ2-2; 13 nucleotides align to TRBD2. The CDR3 sequence is 20 residues long. Germline values: CDR1 MNHEY, CDR2 SMNVEV (reference sequence). V shed 5 bases, J shed 0 bases, and the junction held 12 bases outside the gene matches. CDR3 coding DNA: TGTGCCAGCAGTCCGAGACTAGCGGGGGGCCCAGCACCGAACACCGGGGAGCTGTTTTTT. It translates to CASSPRLAGGPAPNTGELFF.

The chain recombines TRBV19 with TRBJ2-3, with 13 positions matching TRBD2. Germline-derived CDR1 and CDR2 are LNHDA and SQIVND (reference sequence). This CDR3 contains 15 residues. V lost 4 bases to trimming and J lost 3 bases; unmatched junction nucleotides: 1. The CDR3 DNA is TGTGCCAGTAGTAGGACTAGCGGGGGTACAGATACGCAGTATTTT. Its translation: CASSRTSGGTDTQYF.

The chain employs TRBV9 and TRBJ2-5; 7 nucleotides line up with TRBD1. Germline CDR1 is SGDLS and CDR2 is YYNGEE. The CDR3 has 15 amino acids. V was clipped by 3 bases and J by 4 bases; unmatched bases: 9. The CDR3 is CASSAEGAVGETQYF. The CDR3 region has the DNA TGTGCCAGCAGCGCTGAGGGGGCGGTTGGAGAGACCCAGTACTTC.

The rearrangement joins TRBV6-5 to TRBJ1-6; 8 bases line up with TRBD1. With V trimmed by 6 bases and J by 9 bases, 7 bases remained unmatched. CDR1 is MNHEY and CDR2 is SVGAGI in the germline V gene. The CDR3 runs 14 residues. The CDR3 nucleotides read TGTGCCAGCAGAGACGGACAGGGAACTTCACCCCTCCACTTT. It is translated as CASRDGQGTSPLHF.

The gene calls are TRBV7-8 and TRBJ1-5; D is possibly TRBD1 (6 bases). V lost 0 bases to trimming and J lost 3 bases, with 12 bases between them. Germline V gives CDR1 SGHVS, CDR2 FQNEAQ. The CDR3 consists of 16 residues. The CDR3 region has the DNA TGTGCCAGCAGCTTAGCGGAAGGACAGTTCAATCAGCCCCAGCATTTT. Its protein is CASSLAEGQFNQPQHF. Drawing the rest from reference TRBV7-8 and TRBJ1-5, the complete variable domain is GAGVSQSPRYKVAKRGQDVALRCDPISGHVSLFWYQQALGQGPEFLTYFQNEAQLDKSGLPSDRFFAERPEGSVSTLKIQRTQQEDSAVYLCASSLAEGQFNQPQHFGDGTRLSIL.

This clone occurred once. This sequence joins TRBV7-2 and TRBJ2-1, with a weak D call TRBD2 (5 bases). The CDR3 sequence is 16 residues long. Trimming removed 2 bases at V and 5 bases at J, with 16 bases between. CDR1 SGHTA and CDR2 FQGNSA come from the germline V gene. The CDR3 is CASSLSPGLFDNEQFF. The CDR3 DNA sequence: TGTGCCAGCAGCTTATCGCCCGGACTCTTCGACAATGAGCAGTTCTTC.

This chain joins TRBV6-5 and TRBJ2-4, with D unresolved. CDR3 length equals 11 residues. With 2 bases removed from V and 8 bases from J, the gap between germline ends came to 4 bases. Germline assignment: CDR1 MNHEY and CDR2 SVGAGI. DNA of the CDR3: TGTGCCAGCAGTTACGGAGACATTCAGTACTTC. It is translated as CASSYGDIQYF.

The chain combines TRBV30 with TRBJ2-5; D is ambiguous. This CDR3 has 13 amino acids. The V end lost 0 bases, the J end lost 2 bases, and 7 bases lay between the germline ends. Per the germline V gene, CDR1 is GTSNPN and CDR2 is SVGIG (reference sequence). The CDR3 protein is CAWSVSSQETQYF. CDR3 in DNA: TGTGCCTGGAGTGTAAGCTCTCAAGAGACCCAGTACTTC.

CDR3 in DNA: TGTGCCAGCAGCCCGGGCACTGAAGCTTTCTTT. As protein: CASSPGTEAFF. The gene calls are TRBV3-1 (or the pseudogene TRBV3-2) and TRBJ1-1; no reliable D call. CDR1 and CDR2 from the germline V gene are LGHDT and YNNKEL (reference sequence). V lost 4 bases to trimming and J lost 4 bases, with 4 bases between them. This CDR3 comprises 11 residues.

This chain joins TRBV30 and TRBJ1-5, with 7 positions matching TRBD1. Germline V lookup: CDR1 GTSNPN, CDR2 SVGIG (reference sequence). The CDR3 consists of 15 residues. The ends lost 4 bases at V and 1 base at J; junction bases unmatched: 7. The CDR3 region has the DNA TGTGCCTGGAATACCGGCAGGGGGAGCAATCAGCCCCAGCATTTT. Translated: CAWNTGRGSNQPQHF.

The V gene is TRBV7-6, the J gene TRBJ2-3; 12 bases are a match to TRBD2. Germline CDR1 is SGHVS and CDR2 is FNYEAQ. Trimming at V came to 5 bases and at J to 0 bases, leaving 12 bases not matched to a gene. This CDR3 has 19 amino acids. The CDR3 region is CASSRRASGGGSSTDTQYF. In nucleotides, the CDR3 is TGTGCCAGCAGCCGAAGAGCTAGCGGGGGGGGAAGTAGCACAGATACGCAGTATTTT.

J is TRBJ1-5 and V is TRBV6-5; D not resolved. The length of the CDR3 is 13 residues. V was pared by 6 bases and J by 0 bases, with 6 bases between. CDR1 is MNHEY and CDR2 is SVGAGI in the germline V gene. DNA of the CDR3: TGTGCCAGCAGCTCTGTTAGCAATCAGCCCCAGCATTTT. Translating it yields CASSSVSNQPQHF.

The V call is TRBV27, the J call TRBJ1-6; the match to TRBD1 covers 8 bases. After removal of 5 bases from V and 0 bases from J, the junction contained 6 bases not matched to a gene. The CDR3 is made up of 17 amino acids. The germline gives CDR1 MNHEY, CDR2 SMNVEV (reference sequence). The CDR3 is CASSPGTGRSYNSPLHF. CDR3 bases: TGTGCCAGCAGTCCCGGGACAGGCCGCTCCTATAATTCACCCCTCCACTTT.

This clone appeared a few times. The V call is TRBV30, the J call TRBJ1-2, with D hard to call. With 6 bases removed from V and 3 bases from J, the gap between germline ends came to 8 bases. The CDR3 sequence is 11 residues long. Germline CDR1 is GTSNPN and CDR2 is SVGIG (reference sequence). CDR3 in amino acids: CACGRDYGYTF. The CDR3 coding sequence is TGTGCCTGTGGACGGGACTATGGCTACACCTTC.

V is TRBV29-1 and J is TRBJ2-7; D is unclear. V shed 7 bases and J shed 2 bases, with 15 bases lying between them. The CDR3 totals 13 residues. Germline V gene sequence: CDR1 SQVTM, CDR2 ANQGSEA. CDR3 protein: CSATASITYEQYF. The CDR3 DNA is TGCAGCGCCACAGCAAGCATTACCTACGAGCAGTACTTC.

J is TRBJ1-3 and V is TRBV18; 12 bases line up with TRBD1. Germline V gives CDR1 KGHSH, CDR2 LQKENI. This CDR3 spans 16 amino acids. After removal of 4 bases from V and 0 bases from J, the junction contained 1 base not matched to a gene. CDR3 sequence reads: CASSQGQGASGNTIYF. As DNA, the CDR3 is TGTGCCAGCTCACAGGGACAGGGGGCCTCTGGAAACACCATATATTTT. Based on the CDR3 plus reference TRBV18 and TRBJ1-3, the full variable domain is NAGVMQNPRHLVRRRGQEARLRCSPMKGHSHVYWYRQLPEEGLKFMVYLQKENIIDESGMPKERFSAEFPKEGPSILRIQQVVRGDSAAYFCASSQGQGASGNTIYFGEGSWLTVV.

CDR3 in DNA: TGTGCCAGCAGCTTGAGGGACAGGCGGAACTATGGCTACACCTTC. Residues: CASSLRDRRNYGYTF. The chain joins TRBV5-8 to TRBJ1-2, with TRBD1 identical over 8 bases. V shed 1 base, J shed 2 bases, and the junction held 4 bases outside the gene matches. The CDR3 runs to 15 residues. In germline, CDR1 is SGHTS, CDR2 YDEGEE.

The CDR3, as DNA: TGTGCCTGGAGTGTACGACAGGGGAATCAGCCCCAGCATTTT. Protein: CAWSVRQGNQPQHF. The rearrangement joins TRBV30 to TRBJ1-5, with 8 nucleotides matching TRBD1. The CDR3 is 14 amino acids. Germline V gives CDR1 GTSNPN, CDR2 SVGIG (reference sequence). V lost 0 bases and J lost 4; bases outside the gene matches: 2.

The V gene is TRBV5-4, the J gene TRBJ2-3, with D hard to call. Germline loops: CDR1 SGHNT, CDR2 YYREEE (reference sequence). The CDR3 runs 13 residues. Trimming stripped 0 bases from V and 2 bases from J, with 4 bases between. The CDR3 nucleotides are TGTGCCAGCAGCTTGGTCCACACAGATACGCAGTATTTT. This gives the protein CASSLVHTDTQYF.

This clone came up a few times. The gene calls are TRBV7-8 and TRBJ2-7; the match to TRBD1 covers 8 bases. V lost 5 bases to trimming and J lost 6 bases; unmatched junction nucleotides: 6. Looked up from germline, CDR1 is SGHVS and CDR2 is FQNEAQ. The CDR3 is 13 amino acids. Here the CDR3 reads CASSRTGNGEQYV. The DNA of the CDR3 is TGTGCCAGCAGCCGGACAGGGAACGGCGAGCAGTACGTC.

This sequence joins TRBV18 and TRBJ2-7; 8 bases match TRBD1. V lost 3 bases to trimming and J lost 7 bases; unmatched junction nucleotides: 8. This CDR3 contains 14 residues. Germline V gene sequence: CDR1 KGHSH, CDR2 LQKENI. CDR3 nucleotide sequence: TGTGCCAGCTCACCCATGCAGGGGGCGGTGGAGCAGTACTTC. Protein: CASSPMQGAVEQYF. The entire variable domain, with the rest obtained from reference TRBV18 and TRBJ2-7, is as follows: NAGVMQNPRHLVRRRGQEARLRCSPMKGHSHVYWYRQLPEEGLKFMVYLQKENIIDESGMPKERFSAEFPKEGPSILRIQQVVRGDSAAYFCASSPMQGAVEQYFGPGTRLTVT.